This T cell receptor beta chain was sequenced for a study of regulatory T cells in long-lasting Graves disease. Study context: Patients met the persistent Graves' disease definition after over 5 years of antithyroid drugs with positive TSH receptor antibodies.

This clonotype was recorded at least ten times. The antigen is not known. Documented time point: persistent/refractory GD, antithyroid drugs over 5 years with positive TRAb. Generation of the TCR library employed RNA extracted from PBMCs. Blood from the periphery, approximately 9 milliliters in all, was drawn into EDTA tubes. Overall study results and limits: Repertoires from persistent disease leaned toward TRBV28, TRBJ1-2 and TRBJ2-5.

The length of the CDR3 is 15 residues. V was trimmed by 1 base and J by 3 bases, leaving 12 bases between them. Germline V gene sequence: CDR1 SGHTA, CDR2 FQGNSA. Relying on iRepertoire HTBI primers and Arm-PCR of CDR3 regions, the team built TCR beta libraries. TCRdb re-analysed the multiplex PCR reads in MiXCR, keeping a single row per CDR3 protein. In the table there are 400,000 to 500,000 distinct CDR3 sequences, 20% to 25% of which are singletons. V is TRBV7-2 and J is TRBJ1-2, with D possibly being TRBD1 (5 bases). The TCR originated in a female donor with Graves disease. The source was peripheral blood mononuclear cells (PBMCs), collected when the disease was refractory, from a patient treated with antithyroid drugs. The CDR3 bases are TGTGCCAGCAGCTTAGGAGCGGGCAGGGACTATGGCTACACCTTC. Translated, it gives CASSLGAGRDYGYTF.